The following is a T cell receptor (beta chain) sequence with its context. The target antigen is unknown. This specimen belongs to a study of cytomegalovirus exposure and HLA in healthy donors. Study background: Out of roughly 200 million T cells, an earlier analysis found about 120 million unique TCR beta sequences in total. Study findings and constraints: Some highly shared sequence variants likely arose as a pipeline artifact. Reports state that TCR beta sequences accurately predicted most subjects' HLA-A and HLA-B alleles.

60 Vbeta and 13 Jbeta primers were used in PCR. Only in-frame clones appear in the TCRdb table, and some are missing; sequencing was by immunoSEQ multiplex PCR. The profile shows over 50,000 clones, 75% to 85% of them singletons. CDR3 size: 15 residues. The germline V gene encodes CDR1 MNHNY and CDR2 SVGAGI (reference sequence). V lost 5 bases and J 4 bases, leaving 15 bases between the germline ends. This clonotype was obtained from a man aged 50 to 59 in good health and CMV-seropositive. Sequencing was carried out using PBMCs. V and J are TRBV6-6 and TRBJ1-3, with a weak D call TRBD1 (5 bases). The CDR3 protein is CASSSLDSEGNTIYF. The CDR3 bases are TGTGCCAGCAGTAGCCTTGACAGCGAAGGAAACACCATATATTTT.